This T cell receptor (beta chain) was sequenced in a study of T-cell reconstitution after alpha-beta-depleted transplantation in children. TCRbeta library construction was performed incorporating unique molecular identifiers. TCRdb itself ran the PCR reads through MiXCR, one entry per CDR3 protein. The sample has 190,000 or so distinct CDR3 sequences; about 6.4% are singletons. V dropped 3 bases and J dropped 3; count of bases not matched to a gene: 3. This CDR3 comprises 14 residues. From germline, CDR1 is SGHTA and CDR2 FQGNSA. This clonotype was detected many times. The sequenced sample was PBMCs from the stem cell graft donor, obtained from the stem cell graft. The sequence was obtained from a human donor who donated a stem cell graft to a child with Wiskott-Aldrich syndrome. The rearrangement uses TRBV7-2 and TRBJ2-7; 9 bases are a match to TRBD1. Here the CDR3 DNA reads TGTGCCAGCAGCTTCGACAGGGGGTTCTACGAGCAGTACTTC. Amino acid sequence: CASSFDRGFYEQYF. The full variable domain, completed using reference TRBV7-2 and TRBJ2-7, is GAGVSQSPSNKVTEKGKDVELRCDPISGHTALYWYRQSLGQGLEFLIYFQGNSAPDKSGLPSDRFSAERTGGSVSTLTIQRTQQEDSAVYLCASSFDRGFYEQYFGPGTRLTVT.